The clone carrying this T cell receptor (beta chain) was counted ten times or more. The antigen remains unidentified. The data belong to a study of regulatory T cells in long-lasting Graves disease. Specified time point: newly diagnosed GD, antithyroid drugs for less than 3 months. Construction of the TCR library relied on RNA isolated from PBMCs. Diagnosing Graves' disease relied on the American Thyroid Association guidelines. Researchers made TCR beta libraries by using iRepertoire HTBI primers and running Arm-PCR on CDR3 regions. TCRdb ran MiXCR on the multiplex PCR reads and lists one entry per CDR3 protein. In the table there are about 450,000 distinct CDR3 sequences, less than 15% of which are singletons. Study-level findings and limits: Persistent disease preferred TRBV28, TRBJ1-2 and TRBJ2-5; new disease, TRBV20-1 and TRBJ2-1.

Germline V gives CDR1 SNHLY, CDR2 FYNNEI. J lost 2 bases, V lost 5 bases, and 4 bases had no gene match. There are 15 residues in the CDR3. The sample was also linked to a second study, of T cells in Graves' hyperthyroidism and ophthalmopathy.

The sequence was obtained from a woman aged 45-59 years with Graves disease. Sequenced material: peripheral blood mononuclear cells (PBMCs), taken at new diagnosis, from a patient treated with antithyroid drugs. The rearrangement joins TRBV2 to TRBJ2-1, with TRBD2 matching 9 bases. The CDR3 sequence is CASSISGRAYNEQFF. The DNA of the CDR3 is TGTGCCAGCAGTATTAGCGGGAGAGCCTACAATGAGCAGTTCTTC.